Described below is a single T cell receptor (beta chain) sequence and its context. Its antigen is unknown. The data were taken from a study of OX40 agonist ivuxolimab in advanced cancers. Study outcomes and limitations: CD8+ T cells (on average) carried more expanded clones than CD4+ T cells.

Sequencing was performed with immunoSEQ multiplex PCR; in TCRdb, only in-frame clones are kept and a portion is missing. The sample lists some 86,000 clones, 90% occurring once. The source is an adult with an advanced solid tumor such as melanoma, head and neck, liver or kidney cancer. The sample in question was CD4+ or CD8+ T cells sorted from blood, obtained in a trial of the OX40 agonist ivuxolimab.

The CDR3 is CASSPTGPTEAFF. CDR3 nucleotides: TGTGCCAGCAGTCCGACAGGGCCCACTGAAGCTTTCTTT. This chain links TRBV6-5 with TRBJ1-1, with TRBD1 identical over 7 bases. CDR1 and CDR2 (germline): MNHEY, SVGAGI. The CDR3 contains 13 residues. The trim removed 5 bases at V and 4 bases at J, leaving 4 bases unmatched.